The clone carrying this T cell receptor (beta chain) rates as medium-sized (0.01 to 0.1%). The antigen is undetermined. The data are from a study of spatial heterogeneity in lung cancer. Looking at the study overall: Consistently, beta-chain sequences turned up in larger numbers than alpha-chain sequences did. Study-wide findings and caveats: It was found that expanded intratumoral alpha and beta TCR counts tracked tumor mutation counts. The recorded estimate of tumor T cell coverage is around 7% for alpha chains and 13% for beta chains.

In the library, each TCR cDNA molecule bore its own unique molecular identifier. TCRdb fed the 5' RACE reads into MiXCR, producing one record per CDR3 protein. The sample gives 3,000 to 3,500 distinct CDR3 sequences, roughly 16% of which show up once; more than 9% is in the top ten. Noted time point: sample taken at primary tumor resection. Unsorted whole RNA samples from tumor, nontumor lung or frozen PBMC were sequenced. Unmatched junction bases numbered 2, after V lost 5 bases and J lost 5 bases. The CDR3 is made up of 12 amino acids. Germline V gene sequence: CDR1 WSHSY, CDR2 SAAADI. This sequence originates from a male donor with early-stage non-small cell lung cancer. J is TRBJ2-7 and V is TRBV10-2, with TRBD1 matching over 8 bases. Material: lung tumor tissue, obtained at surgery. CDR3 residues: CASSHRGDEQYF. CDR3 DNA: TGCGCCAGCAGTCACAGGGGGGACGAGCAGTACTTC.